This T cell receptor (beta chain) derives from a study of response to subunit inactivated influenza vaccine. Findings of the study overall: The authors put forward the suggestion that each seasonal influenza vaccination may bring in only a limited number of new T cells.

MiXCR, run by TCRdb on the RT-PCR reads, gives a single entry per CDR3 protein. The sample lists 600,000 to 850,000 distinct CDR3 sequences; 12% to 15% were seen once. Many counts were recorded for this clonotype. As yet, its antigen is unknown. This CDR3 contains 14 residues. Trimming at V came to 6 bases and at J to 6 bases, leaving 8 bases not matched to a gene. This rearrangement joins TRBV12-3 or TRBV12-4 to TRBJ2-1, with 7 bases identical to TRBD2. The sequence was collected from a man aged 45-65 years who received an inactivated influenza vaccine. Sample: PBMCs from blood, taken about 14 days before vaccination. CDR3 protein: CASSPLLAANEQFF. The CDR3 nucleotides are TGTGCCAGCAGCCCCCTCCTAGCGGCCAATGAGCAGTTCTTC.